The next 17 T cell receptor beta chains were all read from a single sample in a study of T cell clonality in common variable immunodeficiency. The assay was immunoSEQ multiplex PCR, and TCRdb's table has in-frame clones only and misses some. Singletons are absent from the sample, which has approximately 46,000 clones. Sequenced: peripheral blood mononuclear cells. The receptors originated from a person aged 18 to 70 in good health.

This clone has a count of ten or more. The CDR3 is cut off 3 residues early in the read; its end comes from the germline J gene. The chain links TRBV19 to TRBJ1-5, with TRBD1 identical over 10 bases. V lost 4 bases, J lost 6 bases, and 6 bases stayed unmatched. Germline assignment: CDR1 LNHDA and CDR2 SQIVND (reference sequence). This CDR3 has 15 residues. The part of the CDR3 DNA that was read is TGTGCCAGTAGTAGGGGACAGGGGTATCGTCAGCCC. Translating gives CASSRGQGYRQP. The whole CDR3 sequence is CASSRGQGYRQPQHF.

A remark on this clone: The read comes to an end 3 residues before the CDR3 does, leaving the germline J gene to fill in the end. The V and J genes are TRBV30 and TRBJ1-2; TRBD1 is a possible D gene (6 bases). The CDR3 totals 13 residues. From germline, CDR1 is GTSNPN and CDR2 SVGIG (reference sequence). CDR3 DNA, as far as it was read: TGTGCCGCCCTAGCGGGGGGGACATTTGTC. This codes for CAALAGGTFV. The entire CDR3 reads CAALAGGTFVYTF. Based on the CDR3 plus reference TRBV30 and TRBJ1-2, the full variable domain is SQTIHQWPATLVQPVGSPLSLECTVEGTSNPNLYWYRQAAGRGLQLLFYSVGIGQISSEVPQNLSASRPQDRQFILSSKKLLLSDSGFYLCAALAGGTFVYTFGSGTRLTVV.

The sample holds many counts of this clone. Coverage ceases 3 residues before the CDR3 finishes, and the germline J gene fills in the end. J is TRBJ1-2 and V is TRBV2; D possibly corresponds to TRBD1 (6 bases). The CDR3 length is 15 residues. V lost 7 bases to trimming and J lost 4 bases, with 19 bases between them. Germline CDR1 and CDR2: SNHLY and FYNNEI. The CDR3 DNA, read in part, is TGTGCCAGCAAGTTCGAACAGGGTTACGGCTATGGC. Amino acid sequence: CASKFEQGYGYG. The entire CDR3 reads CASKFEQGYGYGYTF.

This clone was counted at least ten times. The read ends 3 residues shy of where the CDR3 ends; the end is completed using the germline J gene. The V and J genes are TRBV5-1 and TRBJ2-7; 9 bases line up with TRBD1. The V gene end was trimmed by 4 bases and the J gene end by 1 base; junction bases not matched to a gene: 6. The CDR3 has 15 amino acids. Germline V gene data show CDR1 as SGHRS and CDR2 as YFSETQ. CDR3 bases read: TGCGCCAGCAGCCTGGGGACAGGGTCGTCCTACGAG. The encoded protein is CASSLGTGSSYE. The full CDR3 protein reads CASSLGTGSSYEQYF.

This clone was detected many times. The DNA ends 3 residues before the CDR3 does, and the rest of the CDR3 is filled in from the germline J gene. The gene calls are TRBV5-6 and TRBJ1-2; D possibly corresponds to TRBD1 (5 bases). This CDR3 is built from 15 residues. The V end lost 7 bases, the J end lost 3 bases, and 19 bases lay between the germline ends. The germline CDR1 and CDR2 sequences are SGHDT and YYEEEE. Partial CDR3 DNA: TGTGCCAGCGGAGGGAAGGGTGGACAATACTATGGC. Translation gives CASGGKGGQYYG. The entire CDR3 reads CASGGKGGQYYGYTF.

This clone was picked up many times. The read ends 3 residues early relative to the CDR3; the germline J gene fills the gap. The chain couples TRBV10-3 to TRBJ2-7; the D is unclear. The germline V gene has CDR1 ENHRY and CDR2 SYGVKD. There are 15 residues in the CDR3. V was clipped by 0 bases and J by 2 bases, with 11 bases between them. The DNA read from the CDR3 is TGTGCCATCAGTGAGTCGAGGCAGGCACCCTACGAG. Translating gives CAISESRQAPYE. The complete CDR3 protein is CAISESRQAPYEQYF.

This clone was found many times. With the read ending 3 residues before the CDR3 end, the germline J gene is used to fill in that end. The V call is TRBV15, the J call TRBJ1-5, with a possible D match to TRBD1 (5 bases). The CDR3 contains 15 residues. Trimming left V 0 bases short and J 1 base short, with 7 bases between. CDR1 is LNHNV and CDR2 is YYDKDF in the germline V gene (reference sequence). CDR3 region: CATSRDKGSNQPQHF. The sequenced part of the CDR3 DNA is TGTGCCACCAGCAGAGATAAGGGGAGCAATCAGCCC.

This clone has ten or more counts. Coverage ceases 3 residues before the CDR3 finishes, and the germline J gene fills in the end. The rearrangement links TRBV10-1 to TRBJ1-1, with no clear D. Trimming stripped 5 bases from V and 1 base from J, with 8 bases between. Germline CDR1 reads WNHNN; CDR2 reads SYGVQD (reference sequence). This CDR3 has 13 amino acids. The sequenced part of the CDR3 DNA is TGCGCCAGCAGTCCAACTCAGAACACTGAA. Protein product: CASSPTQNTE. The CDR3 in its entirety is CASSPTQNTEAFF.

This clone was observed at least ten times. The DNA ends 3 residues before the CDR3 does, and the rest of the CDR3 is filled in from the germline J gene. The chain couples TRBV7-6 to TRBJ2-3; no clear D. The CDR3 is 17 residues long. Germline-derived CDR1 and CDR2 are SGHVS and FNYEAQ. Trimming stripped 0 bases from V and 2 bases from J, with 15 bases between. The covered CDR3 bases are TGTGCCAGCAGCTTAGCGCAAGGCAGGTATCTCACAGATACG. Its translation is CASSLAQGRYLTDT. The whole CDR3 protein reads CASSLAQGRYLTDTQYF.

This clone was picked up a small number of times. The sequence runs out 3 residues before the end of the CDR3; the remainder is reconstructed from the germline J gene. The rearrangement joins TRBV10-2 to TRBJ1-2; a weak D match, TRBD1 (5 bases). V was cut by 2 bases and J by 4 bases, with 11 bases left in between. Looked up from germline, CDR1 is WSHSY and CDR2 is SAAADI. The CDR3 runs to 14 residues. The CDR3 sequence: CASSEDRASYGYTF. The CDR3 DNA, read in part, is TGCGCCAGCAGTGAGGACAGAGCTAGCTATGGC.

This clone was seen a few times. This CDR3 is CAIGQGRYGQYF. The CDR3 bases that were read are TGTGCCATCGGACAGGGGCGCTATGGT. The chain employs TRBV19 and TRBJ2-4; TRBD1 matches 9 bases. The CDR3 extends 3 residues past the end of the read, so its final part is completed from the germline J gene. Germline values: CDR1 LNHDA, CDR2 SQIVND (reference sequence). The CDR3 has 12 amino acids.

This clone has a count of ten or more. CDR3 DNA (partial): TGCGCCAGCTCTCCGGTCACGGGACAGAATTCACCC. Residues: CASSPVTGQNSP. The full CDR3 reads CASSPVTGQNSPLHF. The V gene is TRBV4-1, the J gene TRBJ1-6, with TRBD1 identical over 7 bases. The read gets to within 3 residues of the CDR3 end, and the germline J gene fills in the rest. The V segment lost 8 bases and the J segment 7 bases; nucleotides outside the gene matches: 11. CDR1 and CDR2 (germline): MGHRA, YSYEKL. The CDR3 length is 15 residues.

The sample holds many counts of this clone. The read is 3 residues too short to cover the CDR3 end, so that end is filled in from the germline J gene. The chain combines TRBV6-1 with TRBJ2-7, with D possibly being TRBD1 (6 bases). In germline, CDR1 is MNHNS, CDR2 SASEGT. CDR3 length equals 15 residues. The V end was cut by 2 bases, the J end by 2 bases, with 13 bases between. The CDR3 DNA, read in part, is TGTGCCAGCAGTGAATTGACAGGAGCCCCCTACGAG. Its protein product is CASSELTGAPYE. The full CDR3 protein reads CASSELTGAPYEQYF.

Notes on this clone: The read comes to an end 3 residues before the CDR3 does, leaving the germline J gene to fill in the end. V gene TRBV18 combines with J gene TRBJ1-6; 7 nucleotides line up with TRBD1. This CDR3 has 14 amino acids. V trimming: 6 bases; J trimming: 7 bases; junction bases outside the gene matches: 6. In germline, CDR1 is KGHSH, CDR2 LQKENI. This CDR3 reads CASSDRALNSPLHF. The part of the CDR3 DNA that was read is TGTGCCAGCTCCGACAGGGCTTTGAATTCACCC.

This clone showed up many times. With the read ending 3 residues before the CDR3 end, the germline J gene is used to fill in that end. This chain connects TRBV7-2 to TRBJ1-1, with TRBD1 identical over 7 bases. Germline V gene lookup returns CDR1 SGHTA and CDR2 FQGNSA. Trimming at V came to 5 bases and at J to 1 base, leaving 7 bases not matched to a gene. CDR3 length: 15 residues. Partial CDR3 DNA: TGTGCCAGCAGCCCTGGGACAGAACGGAACACTGAA. As protein: CASSPGTERNTE. The entire CDR3 protein reads CASSPGTERNTEAFF.

This clone occurred many times. From the germline J gene comes the end of the CDR3, since the read stops 3 residues before it. V is TRBV4-2 and J is TRBJ1-1; possibly TRBD1 for D (6 bases). CDR3 length: 14 residues. CDR1 LGHNA and CDR2 YNFKEQ come from the germline V gene. Trimming removed 3 bases at V and 5 bases at J, with 13 bases between. The covered CDR3 bases are TGTGCCAGCAGCCACCCCAGGGGAGGTACTGAA. It yields the protein CASSHPRGGTE. From start to end, the CDR3 is CASSHPRGGTEAFF.

The table lists this clone with many counts. Read sequence stops 3 residues before the CDR3 end, and the germline J gene provides the missing end. This chain joins TRBV12-3 or TRBV12-4 and TRBJ1-2; TRBD1 is a possible D gene (6 bases). The V end was cut by 7 bases, the J end by 4 bases, with 19 bases between. The CDR3 length is 15 residues. The CDR3 sequence is CASTLGGGQTYGYTF. The DNA read from the CDR3 is TGTGCCAGCACCCTAGGGGGTGGCCAGACCTATGGC.